The 26 T cell receptor beta chains listed next were all sequenced from one sample in a study of blood T cells in healthy people across ages. With a J-beta primer mix and a sample-barcoded 5' primer, a second PCR ran about 7 to 12 cycles. TCRdb reanalysed the 5' RACE reads using MiXCR and keeps one entry per CDR3 protein. The table records about 1.6 million distinct CDR3 sequences, around 35% of them present only once. The sample taken for sequencing was blood. These receptors were obtained from a woman aged 30 to 39 in good health.

This chain joins TRBV2 and TRBJ2-7; no clear D gene. The J call is doubtful: the DNA matches TRBJ2-5 better. CDR3 size: 11 residues. Germline CDR1 and CDR2: SNHLY and FYNNEI. The CDR3 loop reads CASSGRQTQYF. CDR3 nucleotide sequence: TGTGCCAGCAGTGGTAGACAGACCCAGTACTTC.

The chain joins TRBV5-6 to TRBJ1-1; weak D call: TRBD1 (6 bases). Germline CDR1 reads SGHDT; CDR2 reads YYEEEE. Trimming removed 0 bases from V and 4 bases from J, with 16 bases in between. The CDR3 covers 16 residues. The CDR3 protein is CASSLARSGEFTEAFF. The CDR3 DNA reads TGTGCCAGCAGCTTGGCCCGGTCAGGGGAATTCACTGAAGCTTTCTTT. Full variable domain (missing parts from reference TRBV5-6 and TRBJ1-1): DAGVTQSPTHLIKTRGQQVTLRCSPKSGHDTVSWYQQALGQGPQFIFQYYEEEERQRGNFPDRFSGHQFPNYSSELNVNALLLGDSALYLCASSLARSGEFTEAFFGQGTRLTVV.

This clonotype has only a few counts. The V call is TRBV6-1, the J call TRBJ1-2; maybe TRBD1 (6 bases). Deletions cut 1 base from V and 4 bases from J, with 13 bases between. Germline-derived CDR1 and CDR2 are MNHNS and SASEGT. The CDR3 contains 15 residues. The CDR3, as DNA: TGTGCCAGCAGTGAAGTGGGAGGGGGGGCCTATGGCTACACCTTC. Translating it yields CASSEVGGGAYGYTF.

The V and J genes are TRBV24-1 and TRBJ2-2, with D possibly TRBD2 on 5 matching bases. V was cut by 3 bases and J by 1 base, with 11 bases left in between. The CDR3 spans 16 residues. Germline values: CDR1 KGHDR, CDR2 SFDVKD. CDR3 DNA sequence: TGTGCCACCAGTGATCAACGCCGGGGGAACACCGGGGAGCTGTTTTTT. It encodes CATSDQRRGNTGELFF.

V is TRBV27 and J is TRBJ2-7, with a tentative D call TRBD2 (6 bases). The germline gives CDR1 MNHEY, CDR2 SMNVEV (reference sequence). V lost 6 bases, J lost 0 bases, and 18 bases lay in between. CDR3 size: 16 residues. CDR3 residues: CASRSAGAIPSYEQYF. DNA of the CDR3: TGTGCCAGCAGGTCAGCGGGCGCTATCCCCTCCTACGAGCAGTACTTC.

This clonotype was seen at least ten times. The chain recombines TRBV5-1 with TRBJ2-7, with D perhaps TRBD1 or TRBD2 (5 bases each). V lost 5 bases to trimming and J lost 5 bases, with 14 bases between them. Germline CDR1 reads SGHRS; CDR2 reads YFSETQ. There are 13 residues in the CDR3. CDR3 nucleotides: TGCGCCAGCAGGGTCTTCGGGGCCCACGAGCAGTACTTC. Its translation: CASRVFGAHEQYF.

This clonotype has just one count. The chain joins TRBV24-1 to TRBJ2-3; D gene uncertain. CDR1 KGHDR and CDR2 SFDVKD come from the germline V gene. Trimming removed 4 bases from V and 1 base from J, with 11 bases in between. CDR3 length equals 15 residues. The CDR3, as DNA: TGTGCCACCAGTGACAGTACTACTGGCACAGATACGCAGTATTTT. Protein sequence: CATSDSTTGTDTQYF.

This chain uses TRBV4-1 with TRBJ1-4; no definite D call. Trimming left V 0 bases short and J 7 bases short, with 12 bases between. This CDR3 comprises 15 residues. The germline CDR1 and CDR2 sequences are MGHRA and YSYEKL. CDR3 residues: CASSQDEGLGEKLFF. The CDR3 DNA reads as TGCGCCAGCAGCCAAGATGAGGGCCTCGGTGAAAAACTGTTTTTT.

CDR3 sequence: CASSLSNRYQETQYF. CDR3 nucleotides: TGTGCCAGCAGTTTATCTAACAGGTACCAAGAGACCCAGTACTTC. V and J are TRBV27 and TRBJ2-5; a possible D gene is TRBD1 (5 bases). This CDR3 contains 15 residues. Trimming shortened V by 0 bases and J by 0 bases, and 8 bases separated the two germline ends. CDR1 is MNHEY, CDR2 SMNVEV, per germline (reference sequence).

The genes are TRBV9 and TRBJ1-5, with D maybe TRBD1 (5 bases). This CDR3 contains 14 residues. The germline V gene encodes CDR1 SGDLS and CDR2 YYNGEE. Deletions cut 3 bases from V and 4 bases from J, with 11 bases between. CDR3 nucleotide sequence: TGTGCCAGCAGCGAGGGGACCGAGAATCAGCCCCAGCATTTT. Its protein product is CASSEGTENQPQHF. The full variable domain, with the rest looked up from reference TRBV9 and TRBJ1-5, is DSGVTQTPKHLITATGQRVTLRCSPRSGDLSVYWYQQSLDQGLQFLIQYYNGEERAKGNILERFSAQQFPDLHSELNLSSLELGDSALYFCASSEGTENQPQHFGDGTRLSIL.

The chain links TRBV10-2 to TRBJ2-2; the D is unclear. V lost 7 bases, J lost 3 bases, and 6 bases lay in between. The CDR3 sequence is 12 residues long. CDR1 and CDR2 from the germline V gene are WSHSY and SAAADI. CDR3 amino acids: CASTEDTGELFF. DNA for the CDR3: TGCGCCAGCACAGAAGACACCGGGGAGCTGTTTTTT.

The V call is TRBV9, the J call TRBJ1-2; 8 nucleotides align to TRBD1. The CDR3 covers 14 residues. After removal of 3 bases from V and 4 bases from J, the junction contained 5 bases not matched to a gene. Germline V lookup: CDR1 SGDLS, CDR2 YYNGEE. CDR3 sequence reads: CASSADRAGYGYTF. The CDR3 region has the DNA TGTGCCAGCAGCGCGGACAGGGCGGGCTATGGCTACACCTTC.

The chain joins TRBV6-1 to TRBJ1-5; 10 bases map to TRBD1. Germline V gene lookup returns CDR1 MNHNS and CDR2 SASEGT. This CDR3 contains 16 residues. Trimming at V came to 3 bases and at J to 3 bases, leaving 5 bases not matched to a gene. DNA of the CDR3: TGTGCCAGCAGTGACACGGGGACAGGGGACAATCAGCCCCAGCATTTT. It specifies CASSDTGTGDNQPQHF.

Many counts were recorded for this clonotype. The chain has TRBV9 and TRBJ2-5; TRBD2 is a possible D gene (6 bases). This CDR3 spans 14 amino acids. Germline loops: CDR1 SGDLS, CDR2 YYNGEE. V was pared by 0 bases and J by 2 bases, with 8 bases between. The CDR3 DNA sequence: TGTGCCAGCAGCGTAGGGGGACTTCAAGAGACCCAGTACTTC. This gives the protein CASSVGGLQETQYF.

The J gene is TRBJ2-7, the V gene TRBV20-1; possible D gene TRBD2, 5 bases. The CDR3 totals 13 residues. With 2 bases removed from V and 3 bases from J, the gap between germline ends came to 11 bases. Germline V gives CDR1 DFQATT, CDR2 SNEGSKA (reference sequence). The CDR3 sequence is CSARLAGFYEQYF. CDR3 DNA sequence: TGCAGTGCTAGACTAGCAGGATTCTACGAGCAGTACTTC.

This clonotype was counted only a few times. This chain joins TRBV7-2 and TRBJ1-2; D gene uncertain. Trimming shortened V by 5 bases and J by 5 bases, and 6 bases separated the two germline ends. There are 11 residues in the CDR3. CDR1 and CDR2 (germline): SGHTA, FQGNSA. As DNA, the CDR3 is TGTGCCAGCAGCCTTCCTTATGGCTACACCTTC. Residues: CASSLPYGYTF.

This clonotype has a single count. The rearrangement uses TRBV12-3 or TRBV12-4 and TRBJ1-1; TRBD1 might be the D (6 bases). This CDR3 is 13 amino acids long. With 5 bases removed from V and 5 bases from J, the gap between germline ends came to 12 bases. Written as DNA, the CDR3 is TGTGCCAGCAGTGGACAGAGTTGGACTGAAGCTTTCTTT. Residues: CASSGQSWTEAFF.

To note about this clonotype: The junction differs from germline at one of its ends, possibly a read error. V is TRBV11-2 and J is TRBJ1-2; the D is unclear. The CDR3 sequence is 15 residues long. Germline V gene lookup returns CDR1 SGHAT and CDR2 FQNNGV. The CDR3 sequence: CASSDCLLPDYGFTF. CDR3 in DNA: TGTGCCAGCAGCGATTGCCTTTTACCGGACTATGGCTTCACCTTC.

Only a few counts were recorded for this clonotype. The CDR3 loop reads CASSEAVTSSTEAFF. The CDR3 DNA reads TGTGCCAGCAGTGAAGCAGTTACTTCGAGCACTGAAGCTTTCTTT. V and J are TRBV25-1 and TRBJ1-1; no clear D gene. Germline CDR1 is MGHDK and CDR2 is SYGVNS. The CDR3 loop spans 15 amino acids. V was pared by 2 bases and J by 4 bases, with 14 bases between.

The chain uses TRBV4-1 and TRBJ2-1, with TRBD2 as a possible D gene (6 bases). Germline CDR1 reads MGHRA; CDR2 reads YSYEKL. V gave up 5 bases and J gave up 12 bases, with 23 bases separating them. There are 15 residues in the CDR3. The CDR3 here is CASSSQLYSHGGQFF. CDR3 DNA: TGCGCCAGCAGCTCCCAGCTGTATTCTCACGGGGGGCAGTTCTTC.

The CDR3 is CASSVGLSGVYNEQFF. The CDR3 DNA reads as TGTGCCAGCAGCGTAGGTCTTAGCGGGGTATACAATGAGCAGTTCTTC. This chain joins TRBV9 and TRBJ2-1; 8 positions agree with TRBD2. CDR1 SGDLS and CDR2 YYNGEE come from the germline V gene. V shed 0 bases, J shed 4 bases, and the junction held 6 bases outside the gene matches. There are 16 residues in the CDR3.

This chain joins TRBV5-4 and TRBJ2-7; 8 bases are shared with TRBD1. J was trimmed by 3 bases and V by 0 bases; bases with no gene match: 5. The germline gives CDR1 SGHNT, CDR2 YYREEE (reference sequence). The CDR3 is 15 residues long. This CDR3 is CASSLGGDRRYEQYF. As DNA, the CDR3 is TGTGCCAGCAGCTTGGGGGGGGACAGGCGCTACGAGCAGTACTTC.

The V call is TRBV20-1, the J call TRBJ2-7; D call uncertain. Trimming cost V 2 bases and J 4 bases, with 12 bases left between them. Germline CDR1 is DFQATT and CDR2 is SNEGSKA (reference sequence). The CDR3 runs to 13 residues. CDR3 nucleotides: TGCAGTGCTAGATCGGCGGAAAGGTACGAGCAGTACTTC. It encodes CSARSAERYEQYF.

CDR3 residues: CSASRAGSTDTQYF. The CDR3 DNA is TGCAGTGCTAGTAGGGCCGGCAGCACAGATACGCAGTATTTT. The chain has TRBV20-1 and TRBJ2-3; D gene uncertain. This CDR3 region has 14 residues. Trimming removed 3 bases from V and 0 bases from J, with 10 bases in between. Germline loops: CDR1 DFQATT, CDR2 SNEGSKA (reference sequence).

V is TRBV28 and J is TRBJ2-7; TRBD2 is a possible D gene (6 bases). The assigned J gene may be wrong: the sequence end matches TRBJ2-5 better. Germline V gene sequence: CDR1 MDHEN, CDR2 SYDVKM. The CDR3 covers 16 residues. CDR3 in amino acids: CASSFSGALSQETQYF. DNA for the CDR3: TGTGCCAGCAGTTTTTCGGGAGCCCTATCCCAAGAGACCCAGTACTTC.

This clonotype was recorded a few times. This chain links TRBV27 with TRBJ2-7, with D tentatively TRBD1 or TRBD2 (5 bases each). Trimming pared 3 bases from V and 3 bases from J, leaving 15 bases between. This CDR3 has 15 amino acids. From germline, CDR1 is MNHEY and CDR2 SMNVEV (reference sequence). CDR3 sequence reads: CASSFWDRVDYEQYF. CDR3 bases: TGTGCCAGCAGTTTCTGGGACCGAGTGGACTACGAGCAGTACTTC.